This TCR beta chain was recovered during a study of blood T cell repertoires in COVID-19. Libraries were prepared by immunoSEQ multiplex PCR; TCRdb keeps only in-frame clonotypes and omits some of them. The table records around 210,000 clones, about 88% of them present only once. Germline V gives CDR1 MNHEY, CDR2 SVGEGT. The CDR3 loop spans 15 amino acids. The junction had 9 bases not matched to a gene; V was cut back by 6 bases and J by 5 bases. The chain couples TRBV6-2 or TRBV6-3 to TRBJ1-1, with TRBD1 matching over 10 bases. The sequencing input was peripheral blood. The clonotype was recovered from a man aged 50-59 years with COVID-19, enrolled during active disease. The CDR3 reads CASSSLRTGGTEAFF. DNA of the CDR3: TGTGCCAGCAGCAGTCTCCGGACAGGGGGAACTGAAGCTTTCTTT.